This T cell receptor beta chain originates from a study of blood T cells in healthy people across ages. Germline trimming cut 4 bases from V and 0 bases from J; bases unmatched to any gene: 2. This CDR3 region has 14 residues. PCR was performed a second time for roughly 7 to 12 cycles using a sample-barcoded 5' primer and a J-beta primer mix. Tagging of each cDNA molecule was performed by a template-switch adaptor with 12 random nucleotides. TCRdb independently ran MiXCR on the 5' RACE reads; one entry per CDR3 protein. The data show roughly 2 million distinct CDR3 sequences, with around 48% seen just once and more than 2% held by the top ten.

The sequencing sample was made of blood. The TCR was taken from a woman aged 40 to 49 in good health. V is TRBV12-3 or TRBV12-4 and J is TRBJ1-1; 7 bases line up with TRBD1. CDR3 DNA: TGTGCCAGCAGTTGGACAGGCCTGAACACTGAAGCTTTCTTT. Encoded protein: CASSWTGLNTEAFF.